Presented here are 6 T cell receptor beta chains from one specimen sequenced in a study of T cells expressing NK-cell markers. TCRdb re-called the 5' RACE reads, yielding one record per CDR3 amino acid sequence without DNA. The table for this sample gives 150,000 to 170,000 distinct CDR3 sequences. The sample taken for sequencing was blood T cells: a sorted CD56 or NKG2C T cell subset, CD4+ or CD8+ T cells, or bulk PBMC T cells (not recorded which). These receptors were obtained from a woman aged 45-60 years in good health.

This chain joins TRBV9 and TRBJ1-2; absent DNA, TCRdb's TRBD1 call cannot be checked. Germline CDR1 reads SGDLS; CDR2 reads YYNGEE. This CDR3 has 13 residues. CDR3 in amino acids: CASSDGGFYGYTF.

The chain employs TRBV6-5 and TRBJ2-1. Germline CDR1 MNHEY, CDR2 SVGAGI. The CDR3 sequence is 13 residues long. This CDR3 reads CASRRGWDNEQFF.

This rearrangement joins TRBV4-1 to TRBJ2-1; TCRdb gives TRBD2 as the D gene, but with no DNA this cannot be confirmed. Germline V gene data show CDR1 as MGHRA and CDR2 as YSYEKL. The CDR3 contains 17 residues. CDR3 loop: CASSQDRLAGVANEQFF.

The chain recombines TRBV5-1 with TRBJ2-1; lacking DNA, the TRBD1 call made by TCRdb goes unchecked. The length of the CDR3 is 14 residues. Germline V gene data show CDR1 as SGHRS and CDR2 as YFSETQ. CDR3 in amino acids: CASSQRSGQSEQFF.

This chain links TRBV6-5 with TRBJ2-1; lacking DNA, the TRBD1 call made by TCRdb goes unchecked. Germline V gene lookup returns CDR1 MNHEY and CDR2 SVGAGI. The CDR3 is 13 amino acids. This chain's CDR3 is CASSLTENNEQFF.

The chain employs TRBV6-6 and TRBJ2-7; no DNA is available, so the TRBD1 call from TCRdb remains unchecked. Germline V gene data show CDR1 as MNHNY and CDR2 as SVGAGI (reference sequence). The CDR3 contains 13 residues. The CDR3 protein is CASRSTGSDEQYF.